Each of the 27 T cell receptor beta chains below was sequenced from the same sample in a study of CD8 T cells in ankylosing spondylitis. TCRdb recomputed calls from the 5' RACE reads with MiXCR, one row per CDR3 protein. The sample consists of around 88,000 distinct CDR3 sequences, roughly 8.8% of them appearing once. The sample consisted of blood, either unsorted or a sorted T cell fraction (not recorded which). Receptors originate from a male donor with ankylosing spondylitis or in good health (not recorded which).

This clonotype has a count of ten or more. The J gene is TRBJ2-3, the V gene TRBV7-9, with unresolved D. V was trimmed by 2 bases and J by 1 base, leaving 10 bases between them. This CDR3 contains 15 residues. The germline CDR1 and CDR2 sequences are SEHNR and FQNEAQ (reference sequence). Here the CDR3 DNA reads TGTGCCAGCAGCTTAAGTAGCTTGGGCACAGATACGCAGTATTTT. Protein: CASSLSSLGTDTQYF.

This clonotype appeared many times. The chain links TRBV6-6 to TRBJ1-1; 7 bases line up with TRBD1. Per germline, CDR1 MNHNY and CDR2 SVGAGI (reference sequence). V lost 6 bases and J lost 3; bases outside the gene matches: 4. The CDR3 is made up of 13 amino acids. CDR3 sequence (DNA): TGTGCCAGCAGGGATACAGGGGACACTGAAGCTTTCTTT. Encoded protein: CASRDTGDTEAFF.

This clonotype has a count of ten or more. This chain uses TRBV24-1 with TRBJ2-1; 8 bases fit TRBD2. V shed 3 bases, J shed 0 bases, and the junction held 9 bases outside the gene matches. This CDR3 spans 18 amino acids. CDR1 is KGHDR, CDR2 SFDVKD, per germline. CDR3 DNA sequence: TGTGCCACCAGTGATCCCTCTTCGGGGGGGAGCTCCTACAATGAGCAGTTCTTC. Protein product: CATSDPSSGGSSYNEQFF.

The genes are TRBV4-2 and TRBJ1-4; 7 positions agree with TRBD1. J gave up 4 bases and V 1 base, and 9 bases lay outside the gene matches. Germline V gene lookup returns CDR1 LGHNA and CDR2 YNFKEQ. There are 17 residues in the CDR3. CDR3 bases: TGTGCCAGCAGCCAAGCAACAGGGGCAAGGGGTAATGAAAAACTGTTTTTT. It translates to CASSQATGARGNEKLFF.

The CDR3 sequence: CATSSDRIPGELFF. CDR3 DNA: TGTGCCACCAGCAGTGATAGGATACCCGGGGAGCTGTTTTTT. V and J are TRBV15 and TRBJ2-2; no firm D call. V was trimmed by 3 bases and J by 6 bases, leaving 11 bases between them. The CDR3 consists of 14 residues. CDR1 LNHNV and CDR2 YYDKDF come from the germline V gene (reference sequence).

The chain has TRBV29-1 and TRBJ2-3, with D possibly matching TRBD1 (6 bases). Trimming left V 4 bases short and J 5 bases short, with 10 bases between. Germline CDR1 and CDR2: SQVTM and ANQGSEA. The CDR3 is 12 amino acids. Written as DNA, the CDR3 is TGCAGCGTTGGGATGGGACAAGATACGCAGTATTTT. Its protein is CSVGMGQDTQYF.

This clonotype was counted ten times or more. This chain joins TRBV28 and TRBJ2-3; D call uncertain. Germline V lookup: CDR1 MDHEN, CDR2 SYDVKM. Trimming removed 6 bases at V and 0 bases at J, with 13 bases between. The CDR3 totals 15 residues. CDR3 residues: CASRPHQTSTDTQYF. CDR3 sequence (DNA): TGTGCCAGCAGACCACACCAGACCAGCACAGATACGCAGTATTTT.

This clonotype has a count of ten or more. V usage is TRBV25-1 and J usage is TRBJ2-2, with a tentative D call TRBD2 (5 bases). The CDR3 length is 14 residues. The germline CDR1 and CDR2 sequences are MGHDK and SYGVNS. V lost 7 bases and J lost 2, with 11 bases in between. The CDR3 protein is CASTTGINTGELFF. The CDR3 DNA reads TGTGCCAGCACGACGGGAATTAACACCGGGGAGCTGTTTTTT.

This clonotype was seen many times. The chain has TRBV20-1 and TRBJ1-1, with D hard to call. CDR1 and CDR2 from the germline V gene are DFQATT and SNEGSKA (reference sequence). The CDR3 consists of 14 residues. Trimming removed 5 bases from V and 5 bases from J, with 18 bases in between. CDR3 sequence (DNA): TGCAGTGCTCCACGGGCCACCGACGCTACTGAAGCTTTCTTT. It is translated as CSAPRATDATEAFF.

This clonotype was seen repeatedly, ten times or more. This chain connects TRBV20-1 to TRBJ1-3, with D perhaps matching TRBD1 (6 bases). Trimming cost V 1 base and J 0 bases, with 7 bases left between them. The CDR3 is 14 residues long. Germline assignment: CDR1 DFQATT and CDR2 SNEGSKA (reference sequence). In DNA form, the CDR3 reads TGCAGTGCTAGAGGGACAGACTCTGGAAACACCATATATTTT. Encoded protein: CSARGTDSGNTIYF.

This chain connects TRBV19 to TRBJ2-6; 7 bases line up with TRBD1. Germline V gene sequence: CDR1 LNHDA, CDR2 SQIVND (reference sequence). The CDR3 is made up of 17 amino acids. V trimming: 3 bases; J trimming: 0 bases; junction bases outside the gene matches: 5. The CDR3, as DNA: TGTGCCAGTAGTATTAGAGGGGACAGCTCTGGGGCCAACGTCCTGACTTTC. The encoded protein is CASSIRGDSSGANVLTF.

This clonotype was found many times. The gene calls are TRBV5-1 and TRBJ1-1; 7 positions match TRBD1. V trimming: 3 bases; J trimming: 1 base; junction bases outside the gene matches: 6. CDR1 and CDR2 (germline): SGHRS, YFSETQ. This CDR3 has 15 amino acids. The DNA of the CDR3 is TGCGCCAGCAGCTCAGGTCGGACAGGGAACACTGAAGCTTTCTTT. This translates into CASSSGRTGNTEAFF.

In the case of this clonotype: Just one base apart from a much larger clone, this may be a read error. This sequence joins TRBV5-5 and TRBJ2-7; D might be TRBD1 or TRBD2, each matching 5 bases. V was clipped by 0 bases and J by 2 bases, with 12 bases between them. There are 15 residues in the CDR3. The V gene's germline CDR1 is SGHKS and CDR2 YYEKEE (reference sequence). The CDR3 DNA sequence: TGTGCCAGCAGCTTGGACGGGGCCTCTACCTACGAGCAGTACTTC. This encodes CASSLDGASTYEQYF.

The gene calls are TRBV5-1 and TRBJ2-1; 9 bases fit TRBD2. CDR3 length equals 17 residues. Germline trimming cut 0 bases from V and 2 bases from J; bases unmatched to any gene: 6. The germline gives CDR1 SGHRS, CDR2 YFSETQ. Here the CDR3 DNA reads TGCGCCAGCAGCTTGGAAAGGCGGGGGGGGACCTACAATGAGCAGTTCTTC. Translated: CASSLERRGGTYNEQFF. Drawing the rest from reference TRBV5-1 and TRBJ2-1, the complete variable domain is KAGVTQTPRYLIKTRGQQVTLSCSPISGHRSVSWYQQTPGQGLQFLFEYFSETQRNKGNFPGRFSGRQFSNSRSEMNVSTLELGDSALYLCASSLERRGGTYNEQFFGPGTRLTVL.

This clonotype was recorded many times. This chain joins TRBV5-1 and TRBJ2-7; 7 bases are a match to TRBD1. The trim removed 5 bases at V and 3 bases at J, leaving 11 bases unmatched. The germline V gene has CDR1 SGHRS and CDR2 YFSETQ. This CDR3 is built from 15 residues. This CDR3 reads CASRSSPGQSYEQYF. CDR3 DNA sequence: TGCGCCAGCAGAAGTTCCCCGGGACAGAGCTACGAGCAGTACTTC.

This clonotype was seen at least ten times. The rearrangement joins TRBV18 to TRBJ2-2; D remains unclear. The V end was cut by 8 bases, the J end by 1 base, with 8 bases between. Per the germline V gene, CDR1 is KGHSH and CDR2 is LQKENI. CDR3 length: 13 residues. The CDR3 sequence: CASDRLNTGELFF. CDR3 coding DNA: TGTGCCAGCGACCGACTGAACACCGGGGAGCTGTTTTTT.

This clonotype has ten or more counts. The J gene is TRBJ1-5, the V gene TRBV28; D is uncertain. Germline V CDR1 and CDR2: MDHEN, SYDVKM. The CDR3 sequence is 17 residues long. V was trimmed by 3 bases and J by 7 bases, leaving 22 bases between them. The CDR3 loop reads CASSLVSGGYSAQPQHF. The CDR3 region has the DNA TGTGCCAGCAGTTTGGTATCGGGAGGATATTCAGCCCAGCCCCAGCATTTT.

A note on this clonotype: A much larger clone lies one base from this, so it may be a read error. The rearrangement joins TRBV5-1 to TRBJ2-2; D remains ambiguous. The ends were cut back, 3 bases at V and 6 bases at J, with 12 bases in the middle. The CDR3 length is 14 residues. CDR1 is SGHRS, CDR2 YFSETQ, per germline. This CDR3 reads CASSWFLDAGELFF. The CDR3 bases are TGCGCCAGCAGCTGGTTTTTGGACGCCGGGGAGCTGTTTTTT.

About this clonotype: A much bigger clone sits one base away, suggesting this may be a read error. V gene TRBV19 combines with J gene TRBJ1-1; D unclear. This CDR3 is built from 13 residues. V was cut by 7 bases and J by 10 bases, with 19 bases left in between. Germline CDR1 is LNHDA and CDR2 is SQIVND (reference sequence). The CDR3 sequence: CASNSTSGFAAFF. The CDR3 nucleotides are TGTGCCAGTAACTCAACGTCGGGTTTTGCAGCTTTCTTT.

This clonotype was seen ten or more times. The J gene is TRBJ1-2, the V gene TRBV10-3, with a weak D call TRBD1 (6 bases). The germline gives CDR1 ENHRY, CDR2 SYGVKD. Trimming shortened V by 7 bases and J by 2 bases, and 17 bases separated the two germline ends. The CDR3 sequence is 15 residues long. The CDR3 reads CAITTSPDSNYGYTF. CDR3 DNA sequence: TGTGCCATCACCACCTCCCCGGACAGCAACTATGGCTACACCTTC.

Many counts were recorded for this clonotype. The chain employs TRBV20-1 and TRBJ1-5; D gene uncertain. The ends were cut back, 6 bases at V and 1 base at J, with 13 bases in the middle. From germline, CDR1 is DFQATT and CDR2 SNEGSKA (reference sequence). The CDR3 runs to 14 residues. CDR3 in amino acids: CSARPPSSNQPQHF. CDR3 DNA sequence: TGCAGTGCCCGTCCCCCCAGCAGCAATCAGCCCCAGCATTTT.

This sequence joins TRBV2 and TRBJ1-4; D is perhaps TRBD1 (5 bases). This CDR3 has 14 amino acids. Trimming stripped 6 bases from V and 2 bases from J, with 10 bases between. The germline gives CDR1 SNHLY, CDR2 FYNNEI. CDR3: CASSPTVTNEKLFF. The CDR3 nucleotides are TGTGCCAGCAGCCCGACAGTTACTAATGAAAAACTGTTTTTT.

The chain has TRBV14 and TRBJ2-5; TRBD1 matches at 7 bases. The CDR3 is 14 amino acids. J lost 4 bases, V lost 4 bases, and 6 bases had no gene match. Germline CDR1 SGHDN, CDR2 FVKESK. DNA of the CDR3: TGTGCCAGCAGCCTCACAGGGGTCGGAGAGACCCAGTACTTC. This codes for CASSLTGVGETQYF.

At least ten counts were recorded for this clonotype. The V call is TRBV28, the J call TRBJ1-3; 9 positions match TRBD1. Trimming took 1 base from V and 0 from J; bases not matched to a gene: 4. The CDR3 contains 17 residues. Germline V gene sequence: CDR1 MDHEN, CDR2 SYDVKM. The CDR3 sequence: CASSLLGTGTSGNTIYF. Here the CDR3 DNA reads TGTGCCAGCAGTTTATTGGGGACAGGGACCTCTGGAAACACCATATATTTT. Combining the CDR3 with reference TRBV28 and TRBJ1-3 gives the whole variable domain DVKVTQSSRYLVKRTGEKVFLECVQDMDHENMFWYRQDPGLGLRLIYFSYDVKMKEKGDIPEGYSVSREKKERFSLILESASTNQTSMYLCASSLLGTGTSGNTIYFGEGSWLTVV.

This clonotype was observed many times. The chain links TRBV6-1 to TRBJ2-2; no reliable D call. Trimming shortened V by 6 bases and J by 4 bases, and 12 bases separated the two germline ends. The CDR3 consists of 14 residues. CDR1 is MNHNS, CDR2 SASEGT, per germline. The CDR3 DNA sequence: TGTGCCAGCAGCAAAGACCGGTCCACCGGGGAGCTGTTTTTT. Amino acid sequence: CASSKDRSTGELFF.

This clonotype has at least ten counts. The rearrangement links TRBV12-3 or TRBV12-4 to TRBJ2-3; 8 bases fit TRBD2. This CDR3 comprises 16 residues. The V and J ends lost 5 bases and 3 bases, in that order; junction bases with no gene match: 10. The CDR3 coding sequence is TGTGCCAGCAGTCCTCTGACGTCGGGAGGGACAGATACGCAGTATTTT. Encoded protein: CASSPLTSGGTDTQYF.

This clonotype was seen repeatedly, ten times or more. The CDR3: CASSLGAATYEQYF. In DNA form, the CDR3 reads TGCGCCAGCAGCTTGGGGGCAGCCACCTACGAGCAGTACTTC. This chain connects TRBV5-1 to TRBJ2-7, with D uncertain. V lost 0 bases to trimming and J lost 2 bases, with 9 bases between them. The CDR3 has 14 amino acids. The germline gives CDR1 SGHRS, CDR2 YFSETQ.